The 16 T cell receptor beta chains reported below all come from one sample, sequenced in a study of blood T cell repertoires in COVID-19. The data were produced by immunoSEQ multiplex PCR, yet TCRdb's version contains in-frame clones alone and is incomplete. The data contain about 200,000 clones, 80% to 90% of them singletons. The sample consisted of peripheral blood. The receptor set was obtained from a woman at least 80 years old with acute or convalescent COVID-19.

This chain joins TRBV7-9 and TRBJ2-7, with 9 bases that match TRBD2. CDR3 length: 16 residues. CDR1 is SEHNR, CDR2 FQNEAQ, per germline (reference sequence). V lost 5 bases, J lost 1 base, and 9 bases stayed unmatched. CDR3: CASSRSGSGRSYEQYF. The CDR3 region has the DNA TGTGCCAGCAGCCGTAGCGGGAGTGGACGTTCCTACGAGCAGTACTTC.

This clone was detected only a few times. The rearrangement joins TRBV9 to TRBJ1-1, with a tentative D call TRBD1 (6 bases). The CDR3 extends over 12 amino acids. CDR1 is SGDLS, CDR2 YYNGEE, per germline. The V end lost 3 bases, the J end lost 9 bases, and 12 bases lay between the germline ends. The CDR3 spells CASSAPDRKAFF. The CDR3 coding sequence is TGTGCCAGCAGCGCGCCGGACAGAAAAGCTTTCTTT.

DNA for the CDR3: TGTGCCAGCAGCTTACTTGGACAGGGGAACACTGAAGCTTTCTTT. The encoded protein is CASSLLGQGNTEAFF. The chain employs TRBV7-3 and TRBJ1-1; 8 positions agree with TRBD1. Germline V gene data show CDR1 as SGHTA and CDR2 as FQGTGA. The CDR3 is 15 residues long. The V and J ends lost 2 bases and 1 base, in that order; junction bases with no gene match: 3.

This chain joins TRBV4-2 and TRBJ1-6, with 12 bases matching TRBD1. The CDR3 extends over 18 amino acids. Germline CDR1 LGHNA, CDR2 YNFKEQ. Trimming took 1 base from V and 7 from J; bases not matched to a gene: 8. CDR3 coding DNA: TGTGCCAGCAGCCAAGGGGGACAGGGGGCACGAGGGAATTCACCCCTCCACTTT. Translation: CASSQGGQGARGNSPLHF.

The V call is TRBV10-3, the J call TRBJ2-7, with TRBD2 identical over 13 bases. This CDR3 region has 17 residues. V shed 6 bases, J shed 5 bases, and the junction held 13 bases outside the gene matches. CDR1 is ENHRY and CDR2 is SYGVKD in the germline V gene. The CDR3 DNA reads as TGTGCCATCAGCGAAGCTAGAGGACTAGCGGGGGAGGACGAGCAGTACTTC. Protein: CAISEARGLAGEDEQYF.

The chain couples TRBV5-8 to TRBJ1-5, with D hard to call. The CDR3 length is 17 residues. Trimming removed 3 bases from V and 6 bases from J, with 22 bases in between. Germline loops: CDR1 SGHTS, CDR2 YDEGEE. The CDR3 nucleotides are TGTGCCAGCAGCTCCTGGACTGGGTTTAATTCCCTTCAGCCCCAGCATTTT. This gives the protein CASSSWTGFNSLQPQHF.

The J gene is TRBJ2-7, the V gene TRBV7-8, with D possibly being TRBD1 (6 bases). Per germline, CDR1 SGHVS and CDR2 FQNEAQ. This CDR3 comprises 13 residues. V was cut by 4 bases and J by 2 bases, with 9 bases left in between. CDR3 loop: CASSSGTPYEQYF. The CDR3 coding sequence is TGTGCCAGCAGCTCCGGGACACCCTACGAGCAGTACTTC. The full variable domain, rest sourced from reference TRBV7-8 and TRBJ2-7, is GAGVSQSPRYKVAKRGQDVALRCDPISGHVSLFWYQQALGQGPEFLTYFQNEAQLDKSGLPSDRFFAERPEGSVSTLKIQRTQQEDSAVYLCASSSGTPYEQYFGPGTRLTVT.

The rearrangement links TRBV6-6 to TRBJ2-7; D gene uncertain. Per the germline V gene, CDR1 is MNHNY and CDR2 is SVGAGI (reference sequence). The CDR3 length is 14 residues. V lost 6 bases and J lost 6, with 18 bases in between. The CDR3 DNA reads as TGTGCCAGCAGGTCTGAGTCCTTGCATGGCGAGCAGTACTTC. This sequence encodes CASRSESLHGEQYF.

The V gene is TRBV5-3, the J gene TRBJ1-5, with 12 bases lining up with TRBD1. TRBV5-3 is recorded as an ORF, its role being uncertain. V shed 0 bases, J shed 2 bases, and the junction held 12 bases outside the gene matches. This CDR3 region has 20 residues. The CDR3 sequence: CARSLDLPGQGARCNQPQHF. The CDR3 nucleotides are TGTGCCAGAAGCTTGGATTTACCGGGACAGGGGGCACGTTGCAATCAGCCCCAGCATTTT.

The V gene is TRBV7-9, the J gene TRBJ2-3; 10 bases fit TRBD2. With 5 bases clipped from V and 4 bases from J, the junction kept 12 bases outside the gene matches. The CDR3 covers 17 residues. Germline CDR1 is SEHNR and CDR2 is FQNEAQ (reference sequence). CDR3 sequence reads: CASSRTSSGGSADTQYF. The CDR3 DNA follows: TGTGCCAGCAGCCGCACCTCTAGCGGGGGTAGTGCAGATACGCAGTATTTT.

The V call is TRBV7-8, the J call TRBJ2-1, with 10 bases aligning to TRBD1. The length of the CDR3 is 17 residues. Unmatched junction bases numbered 4, after V lost 2 bases and J lost 0 bases. Germline V gene sequence: CDR1 SGHVS, CDR2 FQNEAQ. CDR3 in amino acids: CASSLLGQGVSYNEQFF. The CDR3 DNA follows: TGTGCCAGCAGCTTATTAGGACAGGGGGTCTCCTACAATGAGCAGTTCTTC.

This chain joins TRBV6-5 and TRBJ2-7; 9 bases line up with TRBD1. This CDR3 comprises 15 residues. Germline assignment: CDR1 MNHEY and CDR2 SVGAGI. Trimming took 6 bases from V and 1 from J; bases not matched to a gene: 7. Written as DNA, the CDR3 is TGTGCCAGCAGGGGAAGGGGACAGGGATCCTACGAGCAGTACTTC. Amino acids: CASRGRGQGSYEQYF.

V usage is TRBV30 and J usage is TRBJ2-7, with TRBD2 as a possible D gene (5 bases). Germline CDR1 is GTSNPN and CDR2 is SVGIG (reference sequence). CDR3 length: 13 amino acids. With 4 bases removed from V and 2 bases from J, the gap between germline ends came to 12 bases. CDR3 protein: CAWTRLPAYEQYF. In DNA form, the CDR3 reads TGTGCCTGGACCCGACTACCGGCCTACGAGCAGTACTTC.

The gene calls are TRBV7-9 and TRBJ2-2; 9 bases map to TRBD2. The CDR3 has 16 residues. Germline V gives CDR1 SEHNR, CDR2 FQNEAQ (reference sequence). The junction had 11 bases not matched to a gene; V was cut back by 5 bases and J by 7 bases. This CDR3 reads CASSDRGGGVIGELFF. CDR3 bases: TGTGCCAGCAGCGACCGCGGCGGGGGGGTAATCGGGGAGCTGTTTTTT. The complete variable domain, with remaining parts taken from reference TRBV7-9 and TRBJ2-2, reads DTGVSQNPRHKITKRGQNVTFRCDPISEHNRLYWYRQTLGQGPEFLTYFQNEAQLEKSRLLSDRFSAERPKGSFSTLEIQRTEQGDSAMYLCASSDRGGGVIGELFFGEGSRLTVL.

This clone showed up just a few times. The rearrangement uses TRBV6-1 and TRBJ1-3; D remains ambiguous. V was clipped by 3 bases and J by 2 bases, with 8 bases between them. The CDR3 contains 14 residues. CDR1 and CDR2 (germline): MNHNS, SASEGT. The CDR3 sequence: CASSDQLAGNTIYF. The CDR3 DNA sequence: TGTGCCAGCAGTGATCAACTGGCTGGAAACACCATATATTTT.

The V and J genes are TRBV28 and TRBJ2-1; 10 nucleotides align to TRBD2. The CDR3 runs 15 residues. Germline V gene data show CDR1 as MDHEN and CDR2 as SYDVKM. V shed 9 bases and J 3 bases; nucleotides not matched to a gene: 8. DNA of the CDR3: TGTGCCAGTCAACTTAGCGGGAGGCTCTACAATGAGCAGTTCTTC. Protein sequence: CASQLSGRLYNEQFF.